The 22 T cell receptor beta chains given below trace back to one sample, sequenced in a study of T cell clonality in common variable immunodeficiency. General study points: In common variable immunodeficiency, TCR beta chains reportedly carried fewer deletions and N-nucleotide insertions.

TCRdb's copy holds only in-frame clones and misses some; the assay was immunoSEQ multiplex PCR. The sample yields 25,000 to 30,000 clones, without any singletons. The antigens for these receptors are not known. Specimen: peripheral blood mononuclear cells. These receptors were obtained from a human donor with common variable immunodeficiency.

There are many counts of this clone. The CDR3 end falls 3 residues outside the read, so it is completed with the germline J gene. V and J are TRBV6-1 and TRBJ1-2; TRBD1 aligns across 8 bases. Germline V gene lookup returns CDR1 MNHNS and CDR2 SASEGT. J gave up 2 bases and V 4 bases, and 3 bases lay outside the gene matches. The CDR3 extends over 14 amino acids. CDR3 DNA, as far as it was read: TGTGCCAGCAGTGGACAGGGGAACAACTATGGC. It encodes CASSGQGNNYG. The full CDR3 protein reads CASSGQGNNYGYTF.

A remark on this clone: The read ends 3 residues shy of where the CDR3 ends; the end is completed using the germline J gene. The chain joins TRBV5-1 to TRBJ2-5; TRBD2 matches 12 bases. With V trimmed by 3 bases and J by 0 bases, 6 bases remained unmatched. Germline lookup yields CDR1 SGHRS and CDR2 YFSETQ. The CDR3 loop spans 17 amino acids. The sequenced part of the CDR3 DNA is TGCGCCAGCAGCTCAACTAGCGGGGGGTCCTACCAAGAGACC. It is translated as CASSSTSGGSYQET. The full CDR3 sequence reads CASSSTSGGSYQETQYF. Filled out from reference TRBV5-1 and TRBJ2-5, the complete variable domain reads KAGVTQTPRYLIKTRGQQVTLSCSPISGHRSVSWYQQTPGQGLQFLFEYFSETQRNKGNFPGRFSGRQFSNSRSEMNVSTLELGDSALYLCASSSTSGGSYQETQYFGPGTRLLVL.

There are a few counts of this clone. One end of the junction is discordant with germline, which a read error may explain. The CDR3 loop is CASTFGQGHTYEQYF. The part of the CDR3 DNA that was read is TGTGCTAGCACCTTTGGACAGGGGCATACCTACGAG. This chain connects TRBV7-7 to TRBJ2-7, with TRBD1 matching over 9 bases. The missing CDR3 end, 3 residues past where the read stops, is filled in from the germline J gene. CDR3 size: 15 residues. CDR1 and CDR2 (germline): SSHAT, FNYEAQ (reference sequence).

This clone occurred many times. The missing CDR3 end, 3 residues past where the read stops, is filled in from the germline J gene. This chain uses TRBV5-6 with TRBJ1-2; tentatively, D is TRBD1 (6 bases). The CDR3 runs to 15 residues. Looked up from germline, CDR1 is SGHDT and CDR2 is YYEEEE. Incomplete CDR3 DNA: TGTGCCAGCAGCTCCGGACAGACAGTGAGGGGAGGC. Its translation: CASSSGQTVRGG. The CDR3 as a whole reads CASSSGQTVRGGYTF.

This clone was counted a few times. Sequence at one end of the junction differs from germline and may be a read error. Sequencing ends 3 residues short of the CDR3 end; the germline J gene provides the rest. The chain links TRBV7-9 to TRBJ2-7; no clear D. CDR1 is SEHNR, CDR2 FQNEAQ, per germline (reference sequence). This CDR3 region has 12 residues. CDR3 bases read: TGTTCCAGCAGCTTACGGTCCTACGAG. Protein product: CSSSLRSYE. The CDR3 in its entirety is CSSSLRSYEQYF. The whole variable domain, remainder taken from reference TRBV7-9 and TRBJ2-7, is DTGVSQNPRHKITKRGQNVTFRCDPISEHNRLYWYRQTLGQGPEFLTYFQNEAQLEKSRLLSDRFSAERPKGSFSTLEIQRTEQGDSAMYLCSSSLRSYEQYFGPGTRLTVT.

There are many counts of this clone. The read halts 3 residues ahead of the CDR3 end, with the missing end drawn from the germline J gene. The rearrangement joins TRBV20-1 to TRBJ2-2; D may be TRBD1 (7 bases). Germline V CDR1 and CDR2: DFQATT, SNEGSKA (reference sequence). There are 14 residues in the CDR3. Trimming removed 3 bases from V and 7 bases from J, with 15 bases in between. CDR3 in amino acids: CSARGSGGSGELFF. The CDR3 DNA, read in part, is TGCAGTGCTAGGGGTTCAGGGGGGAGCGGGGAG.

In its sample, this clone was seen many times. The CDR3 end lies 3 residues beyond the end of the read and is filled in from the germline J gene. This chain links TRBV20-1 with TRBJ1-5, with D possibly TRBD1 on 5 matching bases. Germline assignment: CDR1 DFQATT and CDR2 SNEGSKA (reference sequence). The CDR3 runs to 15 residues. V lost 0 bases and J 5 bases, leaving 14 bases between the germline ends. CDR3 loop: CSARDVRAADQPQHF. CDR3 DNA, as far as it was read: TGCAGTGCTAGAGACGTCAGGGCGGCGGATCAGCCC.

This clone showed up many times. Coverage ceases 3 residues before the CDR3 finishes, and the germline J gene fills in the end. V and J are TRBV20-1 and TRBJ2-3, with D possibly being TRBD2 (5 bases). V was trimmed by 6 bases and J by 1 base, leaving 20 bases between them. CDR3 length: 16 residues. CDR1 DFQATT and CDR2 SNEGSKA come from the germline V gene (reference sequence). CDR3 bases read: TGCAGTGCCTTCTATCCGGACTGGCCCGGCACAGATACG. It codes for CSAFYPDWPGTDT. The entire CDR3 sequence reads CSAFYPDWPGTDTQYF.

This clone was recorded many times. The CDR3 region is CSASRGFRSAEAFF. CDR3 bases read: TGCAGTGCTAGTAGGGGATTCAGGTCCGCTGAA. This chain links TRBV20-1 with TRBJ1-1; D is possibly TRBD1 (5 bases). The read ends 3 residues early relative to the CDR3; the germline J gene fills the gap. Germline CDR1 is DFQATT and CDR2 is SNEGSKA (reference sequence). The CDR3 covers 14 residues. V lost 3 bases, J lost 6 bases, and 17 bases lay in between.

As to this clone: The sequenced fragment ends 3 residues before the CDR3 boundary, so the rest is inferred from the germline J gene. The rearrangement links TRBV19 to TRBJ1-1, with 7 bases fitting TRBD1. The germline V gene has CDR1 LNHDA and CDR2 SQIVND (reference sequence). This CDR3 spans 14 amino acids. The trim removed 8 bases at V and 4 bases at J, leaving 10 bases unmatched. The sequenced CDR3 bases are TGTGCCAGTGGACAACAGGGGTACGGCACTGAA. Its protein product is CASGQQGYGTE. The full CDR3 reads CASGQQGYGTEAFF.

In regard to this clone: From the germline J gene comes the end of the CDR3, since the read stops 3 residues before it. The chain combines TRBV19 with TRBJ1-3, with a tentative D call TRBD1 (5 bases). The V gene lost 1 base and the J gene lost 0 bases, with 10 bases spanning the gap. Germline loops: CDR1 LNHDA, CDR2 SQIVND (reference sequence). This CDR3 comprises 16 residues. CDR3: CASSIGTGASGNTIYF. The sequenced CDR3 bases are TGTGCCAGTAGTATAGGCACAGGAGCCTCTGGAAACACC.

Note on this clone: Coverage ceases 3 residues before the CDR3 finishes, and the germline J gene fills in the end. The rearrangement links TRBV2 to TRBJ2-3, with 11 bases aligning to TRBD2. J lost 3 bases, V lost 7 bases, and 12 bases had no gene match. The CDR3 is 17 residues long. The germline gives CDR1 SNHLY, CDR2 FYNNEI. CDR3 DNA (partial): TGTGCCAGCAACCTATTCCTAACTAGCGGGGGTACAGATACG. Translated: CASNLFLTSGGTDT. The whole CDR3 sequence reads CASNLFLTSGGTDTQYF.

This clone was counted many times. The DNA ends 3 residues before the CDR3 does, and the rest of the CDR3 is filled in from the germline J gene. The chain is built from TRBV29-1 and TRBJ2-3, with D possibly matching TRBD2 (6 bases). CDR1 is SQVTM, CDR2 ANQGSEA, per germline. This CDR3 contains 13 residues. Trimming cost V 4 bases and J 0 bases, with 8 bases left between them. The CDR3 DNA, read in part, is TGCAGCGTTGTGGGGGGAAGCACAGATACG. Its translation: CSVVGGSTDT. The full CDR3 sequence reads CSVVGGSTDTQYF.

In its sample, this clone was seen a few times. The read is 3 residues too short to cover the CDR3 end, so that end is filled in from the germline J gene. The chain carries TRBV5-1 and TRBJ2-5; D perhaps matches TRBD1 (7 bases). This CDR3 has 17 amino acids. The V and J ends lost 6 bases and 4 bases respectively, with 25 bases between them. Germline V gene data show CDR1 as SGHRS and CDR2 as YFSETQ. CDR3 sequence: CASIPGGFGGSGETQYF. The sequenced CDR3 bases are TGCGCCAGCATTCCAGGGGGTTTCGGAGGGTCTGGAGAGACC.

The part of the CDR3 DNA that was read is TGCAGTGCTAGAGATTCATGGCGGGGGGGCGGCAATGAG. This codes for CSARDSWRGGGNE. In full, the CDR3 reads CSARDSWRGGGNEQFF. The chain carries TRBV20-1 and TRBJ2-1; 9 nucleotides match TRBD2. The read halts 3 residues ahead of the CDR3 end, with the missing end drawn from the germline J gene. Germline V lookup: CDR1 DFQATT, CDR2 SNEGSKA (reference sequence). With V trimmed by 0 bases and J by 6 bases, 9 bases remained unmatched. The CDR3 sequence is 16 residues long.

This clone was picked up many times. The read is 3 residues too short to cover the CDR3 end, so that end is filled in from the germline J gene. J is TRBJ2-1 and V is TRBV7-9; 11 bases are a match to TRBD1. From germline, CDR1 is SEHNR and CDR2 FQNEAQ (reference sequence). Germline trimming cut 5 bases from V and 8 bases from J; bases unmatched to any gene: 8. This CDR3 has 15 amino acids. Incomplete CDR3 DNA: TGTGCCAGCAGCAACCGGGACAGGGGGTTTGATGAG. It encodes CASSNRDRGFDE. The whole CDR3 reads CASSNRDRGFDEQFF.

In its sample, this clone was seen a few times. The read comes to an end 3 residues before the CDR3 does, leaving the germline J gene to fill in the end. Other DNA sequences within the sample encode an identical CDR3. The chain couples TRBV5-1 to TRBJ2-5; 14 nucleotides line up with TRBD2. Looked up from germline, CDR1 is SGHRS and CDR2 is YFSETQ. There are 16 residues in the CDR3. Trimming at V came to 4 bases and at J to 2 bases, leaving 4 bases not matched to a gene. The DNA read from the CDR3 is TGCGCCAGCAGCCTGGGGACTAGCGGGGGACAAGAGACC. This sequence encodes CASSLGTSGGQET. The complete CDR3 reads CASSLGTSGGQETQYF.

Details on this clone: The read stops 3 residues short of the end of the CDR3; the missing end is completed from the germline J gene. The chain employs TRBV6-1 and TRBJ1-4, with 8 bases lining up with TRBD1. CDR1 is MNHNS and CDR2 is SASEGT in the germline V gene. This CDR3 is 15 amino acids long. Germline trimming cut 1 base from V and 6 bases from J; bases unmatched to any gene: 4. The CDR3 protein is CASSEGQGRYEKLFF. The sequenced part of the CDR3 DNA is TGTGCCAGCAGTGAAGGACAGGGGCGGTATGAAAAA.

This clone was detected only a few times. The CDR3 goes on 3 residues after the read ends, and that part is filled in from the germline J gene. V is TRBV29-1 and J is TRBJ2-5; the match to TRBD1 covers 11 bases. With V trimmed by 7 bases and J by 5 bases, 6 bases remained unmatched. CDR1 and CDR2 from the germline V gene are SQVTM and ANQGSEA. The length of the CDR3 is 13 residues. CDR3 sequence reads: CSANRDRGETQYF. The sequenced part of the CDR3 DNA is TGCAGCGCCAACCGGGACAGGGGGGAGACC. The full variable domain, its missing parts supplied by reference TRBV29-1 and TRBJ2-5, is SAVISQKPSRDICQRGTSLTIQCQVDSQVTMMFWYRQQPGQSLTLIATANQGSEATYESGFVIDKFPISRPNLTFSTLTVSNMSPEDSSIYLCSANRDRGETQYFGPGTRLLVL.

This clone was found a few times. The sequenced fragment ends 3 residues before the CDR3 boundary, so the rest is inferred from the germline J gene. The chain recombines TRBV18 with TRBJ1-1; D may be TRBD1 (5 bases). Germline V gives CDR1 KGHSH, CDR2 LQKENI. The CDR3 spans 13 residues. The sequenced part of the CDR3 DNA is TGTGCCAGCTCACCCGACAGAGGGTCGGTA. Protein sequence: CASSPDRGSV. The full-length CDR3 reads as CASSPDRGSVAFF.

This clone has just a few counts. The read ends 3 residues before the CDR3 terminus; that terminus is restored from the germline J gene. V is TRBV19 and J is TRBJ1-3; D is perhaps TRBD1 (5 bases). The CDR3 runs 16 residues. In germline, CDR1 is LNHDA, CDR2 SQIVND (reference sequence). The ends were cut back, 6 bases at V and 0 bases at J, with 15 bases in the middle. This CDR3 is CASSLGLTSSGNTIYF. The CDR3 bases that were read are TGTGCCAGTAGCTTGGGACTCACTAGCTCTGGAAACACC. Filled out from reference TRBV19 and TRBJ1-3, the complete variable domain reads DGGITQSPKYLFRKEGQNVTLSCEQNLNHDAMYWYRQDPGQGLRLIYYSQIVNDFQKGDIAEGYSVSREKKESFPLTVTSAQKNPTAFYLCASSLGLTSSGNTIYFGEGSWLTVV.

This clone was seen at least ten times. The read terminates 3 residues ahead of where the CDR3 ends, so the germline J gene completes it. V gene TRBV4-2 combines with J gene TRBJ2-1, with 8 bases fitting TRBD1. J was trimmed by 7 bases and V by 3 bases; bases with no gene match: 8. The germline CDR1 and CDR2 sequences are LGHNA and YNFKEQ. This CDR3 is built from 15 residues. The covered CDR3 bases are TGTGCCAGCAGCCACGACAGGGGAGCGATGAATGAG. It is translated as CASSHDRGAMNE. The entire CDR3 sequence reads CASSHDRGAMNEQFF.